Below are 13 T cell receptor beta chains sequenced from a single sample in a study of HIV-infected patients and healthy controls. MiXCR, applied by TCRdb to the 5' RACE reads, yields one record per CDR3 protein. The sample has around 18,000 distinct CDR3 sequences; less than 20% are singletons. Sequencing used CD8+ T cells from blood. The receptors were gathered from a human donor in good health.

This clonotype has a single count. This chain joins TRBV15 and TRBJ2-3; D uncertain. The germline V gene has CDR1 LNHNV and CDR2 YYDKDF (reference sequence). The CDR3 loop spans 17 amino acids. V lost 3 bases and J 0 bases, leaving 16 bases between the germline ends. This chain's CDR3 is CATSRTLGEASTDTQYF. CDR3 nucleotides: TGTGCCACCAGCAGGACCCTCGGTGAGGCTAGCACAGATACGCAGTATTTT.

The chain has TRBV29-1 and TRBJ1-2; D possibly corresponds to TRBD1 (5 bases). The ends were cut back, 0 bases at V and 4 bases at J, with 12 bases in the middle. In germline, CDR1 is SQVTM, CDR2 ANQGSEA. This CDR3 is built from 14 residues. CDR3 sequence: CSVEDQTVPYGYTF. DNA for the CDR3: TGCAGCGTTGAAGATCAGACAGTACCCTATGGCTACACCTTC.

This clonotype has a count of ten or more. The chain carries TRBV27 and TRBJ2-7, with 10 bases matching TRBD1. Germline assignment: CDR1 MNHEY and CDR2 SMNVEV (reference sequence). Losses at the gene ends were 5 bases for V and 4 bases for J; bases not matched to a gene: 8. CDR3 length: 15 amino acids. CDR3 nucleotide sequence: TGTGCCAGCAGTCATGGACAGGGGGGGGAATACGAGCAGTACTTC. Translated: CASSHGQGGEYEQYF.

This clonotype was seen ten or more times. The chain has TRBV20-1 and TRBJ2-2, with D hard to call. V was clipped by 0 bases and J by 1 base, with 9 bases between them. The V gene's germline CDR1 is DFQATT and CDR2 SNEGSKA (reference sequence). CDR3 size: 15 residues. DNA of the CDR3: TGCAGTGCTAGAGATATGAGTCTGAACACCGGGGAGCTGTTTTTT. It translates to CSARDMSLNTGELFF.

This clonotype showed up many times. The V call is TRBV19, the J call TRBJ1-5; no reliable D call. The CDR3 has 15 residues. Germline V gene lookup returns CDR1 LNHDA and CDR2 SQIVND (reference sequence). V lost 3 bases to trimming and J lost 3 bases, with 12 bases between them. CDR3 DNA sequence: TGTGCCAGTAGTATCTCCGACAATCTCAATCAGCCCCAGCATTTT. It specifies CASSISDNLNQPQHF. Filled out from reference TRBV19 and TRBJ1-5, the complete variable domain reads DGGITQSPKYLFRKEGQNVTLSCEQNLNHDAMYWYRQDPGQGLRLIYYSQIVNDFQKGDIAEGYSVSREKKESFPLTVTSAQKNPTAFYLCASSISDNLNQPQHFGDGTRLSIL.

The J gene is TRBJ2-7, the V gene TRBV4-3; 9 bases fit TRBD1. The CDR3 has 15 residues. V shed 0 bases and J 4 bases; nucleotides not matched to a gene: 4. Germline CDR1 is LGHNA and CDR2 is YSLEER. The CDR3 protein is CASSQDRDRVYEQYF. CDR3 DNA sequence: TGCGCCAGCAGCCAAGATAGGGACAGGGTTTACGAGCAGTACTTC.

The rearrangement links TRBV29-1 to TRBJ2-1, with D tentatively TRBD2 (5 bases). Trimming removed 3 bases from V and 14 bases from J, with 5 bases in between. Germline loops: CDR1 SQVTM, CDR2 ANQGSEA. This CDR3 is 8 amino acids long. CDR3 sequence reads: CSVDGEFF. DNA for the CDR3: TGCAGCGTTGACGGGGAGTTCTTC.

Only a few counts were recorded for this clonotype. The V call is TRBV12-3 or TRBV12-4, the J call TRBJ2-7, with a tentative D call TRBD2 (6 bases). The CDR3 spans 12 residues. V dropped 9 bases and J dropped 2 bases, with 11 bases sitting between them. The CDR3 sequence is CASTSHPYEQYF. In nucleotides, the CDR3 is TGTGCCAGTACTAGCCATCCCTACGAGCAGTACTTC.

Only a few counts were recorded for this clonotype. CDR3 protein: CASSTDGQLNTEAFF. The DNA of the CDR3 is TGTGCCAGCAGTACAGACGGACAGCTGAACACTGAAGCTTTCTTT. The chain carries TRBV28 and TRBJ1-1; a weak D match, TRBD1 (6 bases). The V gene lost 5 bases and the J gene lost 0 bases, with 13 bases spanning the gap. This CDR3 region has 15 residues. Germline CDR1 and CDR2: MDHEN and SYDVKM.

Ten or more counts support this clonotype. The gene calls are TRBV4-3 and TRBJ2-1; D perhaps matches TRBD1 (5 bases). CDR3 size: 16 residues. V lost 3 bases to trimming and J lost 4 bases, with 16 bases between them. Per the germline V gene, CDR1 is LGHNA and CDR2 is YSLEER. This CDR3 is CASSQKDKGNYNEQFF. The CDR3 DNA sequence: TGCGCCAGCAGCCAGAAGGACAAAGGGAATTACAATGAGCAGTTCTTC.

This clonotype has ten or more counts. The J gene is TRBJ2-1, the V gene TRBV6-6; D gene ambiguous. The germline V gene encodes CDR1 MNHNY and CDR2 SVGAGI (reference sequence). The V end lost 5 bases, the J end lost 9 bases, and 14 bases lay between the germline ends. The CDR3 totals 13 residues. DNA of the CDR3: TGTGCCAGCAGTCAAGACTCCCTGCCTGAGCAGTTCTTC. This translates into CASSQDSLPEQFF.

This clonotype was recorded many times. This chain connects TRBV27 to TRBJ2-7, with D maybe TRBD2 (6 bases). V lost 3 bases to trimming and J lost 5 bases, with 14 bases between them. The CDR3 is 14 residues long. In germline, CDR1 is MNHEY, CDR2 SMNVEV (reference sequence). The CDR3 sequence is CASSFLGEEDEQYF. The CDR3 nucleotides are TGTGCCAGCAGTTTTTTAGGGGAGGAAGACGAGCAGTACTTC.

This clonotype is large by share. The chain carries TRBV12-3 or TRBV12-4 and TRBJ2-7, with 9 nucleotides matching TRBD1. The CDR3 extends over 12 amino acids. V trimming: 9 bases; J trimming: 7 bases; junction bases outside the gene matches: 7. The CDR3 loop is CASSGTGREQYF. CDR3 nucleotide sequence: TGTGCCAGTTCCGGGACAGGGCGAGAGCAGTACTTC.